A single sample gave rise to the 9 T cell receptor beta chains below, sequenced in a study of CD8+ T cells in alopecia areata. RNA, once extracted, was reverse transcribed into cDNA for use as the sequencing template. Clones were read by immunoSEQ multiplex PCR, and TCRdb kept only the in-frame ones, dropping some. The sample has some 190,000 clones; 60% are singletons. Treatment denoted: oral pan-JAK inhibitor, 5-10 mg twice daily. Specimen: CD4+ T cells sorted from blood, collected at week 24, from a patient treated with tofacitinib. The source is a human donor with alopecia areata.

The chain has TRBV15 and TRBJ2-1; D tentatively fits TRBD1 or TRBD2 (5 bases each). CDR1 is LNHNV, CDR2 YYDKDF, per germline (reference sequence). With 3 bases removed from V and 7 bases from J, the gap between germline ends came to 10 bases. The CDR3 is 13 residues long. DNA for the CDR3: TGTGCCACCAGCAGGGGACGAAGTAATGAGCAGTTCTTC. Translated, it gives CATSRGRSNEQFF.

The rearrangement joins TRBV29-1 to TRBJ1-2; 7 nucleotides match TRBD1. The CDR3 runs 12 residues. CDR1 SQVTM and CDR2 ANQGSEA come from the germline V gene. Unmatched junction bases numbered 3, after V lost 1 base and J lost 7 bases. CDR3 amino acids: CSVEGQGFGYTF. The CDR3 nucleotides are TGCAGCGTTGAAGGACAGGGTTTTGGCTACACCTTC.

This chain links TRBV5-1 with TRBJ1-2; D unclear. The V and J ends lost 4 bases and 6 bases respectively, with 10 bases between them. The CDR3 runs 12 residues. Looked up from germline, CDR1 is SGHRS and CDR2 is YFSETQ. CDR3 nucleotide sequence: TGCGCCAGCAGCCCGGGTCTGGATGGCTACACCTTC. Its protein product is CASSPGLDGYTF.

CDR3 amino acids: CASSTGQGPNTGELFF. The DNA of the CDR3 is TGCGCCAGCAGCACGGGACAGGGTCCAAACACCGGGGAGCTGTTTTTT. The J gene is TRBJ2-2, the V gene TRBV5-1; 9 nucleotides agree with TRBD1. This CDR3 region has 16 residues. The junction had 6 bases not matched to a gene; V was cut back by 4 bases and J by 2 bases. Germline V gene data show CDR1 as SGHRS and CDR2 as YFSETQ.

The chain is built from TRBV7-2 and TRBJ2-5; no clear D gene. The CDR3 is made up of 15 amino acids. Germline V CDR1 and CDR2: SGHTA, FQGNSA. V lost 6 bases and J lost 3, with 17 bases in between. The CDR3: CASRAMGWLEETQYF. The CDR3 DNA follows: TGTGCCAGCAGGGCAATGGGGTGGTTAGAAGAGACCCAGTACTTC.

V gene TRBV2 combines with J gene TRBJ2-3; D is tentatively TRBD1 or TRBD2 (5 bases each). V shed 6 bases and J shed 0 bases, with 13 bases lying between them. The CDR3 is 15 residues long. Germline V CDR1 and CDR2: SNHLY, FYNNEI. CDR3 amino acids: CASRRDRASTDTQYF. The CDR3, as DNA: TGTGCCAGCAGAAGGGACCGTGCTAGCACAGATACGCAGTATTTT.

The sample holds many counts of this clone. The chain has TRBV18 and TRBJ1-2; no definite D call. V was pared by 4 bases and J by 0 bases, with 9 bases between. The CDR3 spans 14 residues. Germline CDR1 KGHSH, CDR2 LQKENI. The CDR3 reads CASSQDGPNYGYTF. The CDR3 DNA is TGTGCCAGCTCACAGGACGGCCCTAACTATGGCTACACCTTC.

This clone has a handful of counts. The chain has TRBV15 and TRBJ1-1; no reliable D call. This CDR3 spans 16 amino acids. Trimming shortened V by 0 bases and J by 3 bases, and 14 bases separated the two germline ends. Germline V gene sequence: CDR1 LNHNV, CDR2 YYDKDF (reference sequence). The CDR3, as DNA: TGTGCCACCAGCAGAGATTCGGCCCCGGTGGACACTGAAGCTTTCTTT. Amino acid sequence: CATSRDSAPVDTEAFF. The whole variable domain, filled in from reference TRBV15 and TRBJ1-1, reads DAMVIQNPRYQVTQFGKPVTLSCSQTLNHNVMYWYQQKSSQAPKLLFHYYDKDFNNEADTPDNFQSRRPNTSFCFLDIRSPGLGDTAMYLCATSRDSAPVDTEAFFGQGTRLTVV.

This clone was seen once. This chain uses TRBV25-1 with TRBJ1-2; 12 bases are shared with TRBD1. Looked up from germline, CDR1 is MGHDK and CDR2 is SYGVNS. The CDR3 has 15 amino acids. The ends lost 8 bases at V and 7 bases at J; junction bases unmatched: 11. The DNA of the CDR3 is TGTGCCAGCTCCTACCGGGACAGGGGGCGATTTGGCTACACCTTC. As protein: CASSYRDRGRFGYTF.